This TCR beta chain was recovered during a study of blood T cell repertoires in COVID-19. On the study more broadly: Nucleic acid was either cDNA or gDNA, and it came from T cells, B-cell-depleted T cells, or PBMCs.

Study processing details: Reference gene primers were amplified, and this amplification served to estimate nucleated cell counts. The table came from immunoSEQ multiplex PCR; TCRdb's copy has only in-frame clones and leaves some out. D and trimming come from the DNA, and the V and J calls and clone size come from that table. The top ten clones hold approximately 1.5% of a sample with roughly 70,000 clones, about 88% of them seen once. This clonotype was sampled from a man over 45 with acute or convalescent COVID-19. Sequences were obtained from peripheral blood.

The CDR3, as DNA: TGTGCCAGCAGCGTACAGGGGAAGGAGCCCCAGCATTTT. Protein: CASSVQGKEPQHF. The chain has TRBV9 and TRBJ1-5; the D gene is possibly TRBD1 (6 bases). Trimming cost V 1 base and J 8 bases, with 10 bases left between them. Germline V gene data show CDR1 as SGDLS and CDR2 as YYNGEE. The CDR3 is 13 amino acids.